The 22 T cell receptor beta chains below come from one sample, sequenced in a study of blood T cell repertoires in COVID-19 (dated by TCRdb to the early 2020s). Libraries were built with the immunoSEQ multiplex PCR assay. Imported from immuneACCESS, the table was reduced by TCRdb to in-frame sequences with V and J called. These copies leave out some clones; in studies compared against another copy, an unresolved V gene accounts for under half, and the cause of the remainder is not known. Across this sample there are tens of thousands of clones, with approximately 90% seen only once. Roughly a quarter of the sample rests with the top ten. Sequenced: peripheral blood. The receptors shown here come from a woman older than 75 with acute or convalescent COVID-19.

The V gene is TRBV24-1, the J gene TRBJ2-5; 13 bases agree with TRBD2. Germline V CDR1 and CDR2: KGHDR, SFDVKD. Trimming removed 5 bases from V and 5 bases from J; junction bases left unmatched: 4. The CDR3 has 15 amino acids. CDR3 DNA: TGTGCCACCAGTGCCGCACTAGCGGGGGGGGAGACCCAGTACTTC. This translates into CATSAALAGGETQYF.

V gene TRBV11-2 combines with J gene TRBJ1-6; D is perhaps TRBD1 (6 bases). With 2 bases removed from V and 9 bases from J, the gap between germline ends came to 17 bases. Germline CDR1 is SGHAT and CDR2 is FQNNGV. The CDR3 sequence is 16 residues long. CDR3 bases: TGTGCCAGCAGCTTAACAGGGATTGGAATAGGTTCACCCCTCCACTTT. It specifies CASSLTGIGIGSPLHF.

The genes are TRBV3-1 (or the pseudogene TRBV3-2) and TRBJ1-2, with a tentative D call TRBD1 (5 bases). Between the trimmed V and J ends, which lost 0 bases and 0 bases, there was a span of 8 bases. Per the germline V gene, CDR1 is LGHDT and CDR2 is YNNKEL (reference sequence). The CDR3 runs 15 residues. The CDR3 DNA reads TGTGCCAGCAGCCAAGAGGTGACAGCTAACTATGGCTACACCTTC. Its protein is CASSQEVTANYGYTF.

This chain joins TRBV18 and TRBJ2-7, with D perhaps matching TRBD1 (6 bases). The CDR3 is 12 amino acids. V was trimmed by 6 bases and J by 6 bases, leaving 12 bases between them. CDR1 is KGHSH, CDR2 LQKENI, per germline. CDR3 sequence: CASSIDRFEQYV. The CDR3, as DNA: TGTGCCAGCTCCATCGACAGGTTCGAGCAGTACGTC.

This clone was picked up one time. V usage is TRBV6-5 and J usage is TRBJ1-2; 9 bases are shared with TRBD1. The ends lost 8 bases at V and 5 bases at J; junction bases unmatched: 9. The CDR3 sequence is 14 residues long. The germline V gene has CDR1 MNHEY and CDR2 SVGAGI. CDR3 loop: CASEVPGQGYGYTF. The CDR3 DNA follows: TGTGCCAGCGAGGTCCCGGGACAGGGATATGGCTACACCTTC.

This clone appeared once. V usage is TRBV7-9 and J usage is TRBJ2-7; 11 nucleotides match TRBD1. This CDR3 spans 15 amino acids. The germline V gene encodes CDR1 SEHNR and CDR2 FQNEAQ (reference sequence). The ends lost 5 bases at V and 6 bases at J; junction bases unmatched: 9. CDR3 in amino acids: CASSLGQGARSEQYV. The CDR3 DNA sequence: TGTGCCAGCAGCCTTGGACAGGGGGCCAGATCCGAGCAGTACGTC.

The CDR3 region is CASSTKRERGGNNEQFF. CDR3 sequence (DNA): TGTGCCAGCAGCACCAAGAGGGAGCGGGGAGGGAACAATGAGCAGTTCTTC. J is TRBJ2-1 and V is TRBV3-1 (or the pseudogene TRBV3-2); 7 bases agree with TRBD2. Germline values: CDR1 LGHDT, CDR2 YNNKEL (reference sequence). The CDR3 loop spans 17 amino acids. Trimming took 5 bases from V and 5 from J; bases not matched to a gene: 15.

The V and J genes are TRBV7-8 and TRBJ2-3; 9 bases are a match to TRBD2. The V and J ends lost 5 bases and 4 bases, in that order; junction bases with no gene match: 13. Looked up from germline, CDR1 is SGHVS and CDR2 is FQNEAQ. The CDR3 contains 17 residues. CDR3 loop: CASSDGGGAFQPDTQYF. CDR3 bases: TGTGCCAGCAGCGACGGCGGGGGGGCATTTCAGCCAGATACGCAGTATTTT.

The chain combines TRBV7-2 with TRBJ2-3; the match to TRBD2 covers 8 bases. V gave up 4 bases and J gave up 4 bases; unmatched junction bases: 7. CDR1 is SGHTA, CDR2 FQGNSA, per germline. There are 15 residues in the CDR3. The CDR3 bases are TGTGCCAGCAGCTCCAAGCGGGGGTGGCCAGATACGCAGTATTTT. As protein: CASSSKRGWPDTQYF.

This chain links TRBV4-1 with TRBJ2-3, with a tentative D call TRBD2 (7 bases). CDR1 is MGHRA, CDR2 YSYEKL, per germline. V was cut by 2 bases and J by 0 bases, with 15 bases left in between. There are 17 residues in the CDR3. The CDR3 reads CASSQMAGAPSTDTQYF. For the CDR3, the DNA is TGCGCCAGCAGCCAAATGGCGGGGGCGCCCAGCACAGATACGCAGTATTTT.

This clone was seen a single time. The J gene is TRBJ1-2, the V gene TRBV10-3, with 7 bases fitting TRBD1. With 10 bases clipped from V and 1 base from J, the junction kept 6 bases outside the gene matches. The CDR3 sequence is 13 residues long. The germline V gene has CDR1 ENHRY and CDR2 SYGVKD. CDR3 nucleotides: TGTGCCACCACCCGGGACAGTAACTATGGCTACACCTTC. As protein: CATTRDSNYGYTF.

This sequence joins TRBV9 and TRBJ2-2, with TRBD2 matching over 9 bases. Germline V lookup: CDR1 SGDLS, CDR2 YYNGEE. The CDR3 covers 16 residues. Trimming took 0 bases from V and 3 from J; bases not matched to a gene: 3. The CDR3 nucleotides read TGTGCCAGCAGCGTAGGAAGCGGGGGGTACACCGGGGAGCTGTTTTTT. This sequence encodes CASSVGSGGYTGELFF.

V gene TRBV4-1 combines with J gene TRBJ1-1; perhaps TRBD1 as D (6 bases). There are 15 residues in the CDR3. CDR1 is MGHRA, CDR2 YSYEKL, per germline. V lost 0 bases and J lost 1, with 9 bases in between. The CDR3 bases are TGCGCCAGCAGCCAAGATCTGGGGGCGAACACTGAAGCTTTCTTT. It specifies CASSQDLGANTEAFF.

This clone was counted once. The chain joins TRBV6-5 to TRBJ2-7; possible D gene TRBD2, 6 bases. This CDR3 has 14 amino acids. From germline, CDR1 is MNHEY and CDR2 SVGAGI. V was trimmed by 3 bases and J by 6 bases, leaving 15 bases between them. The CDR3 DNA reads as TGTGCCAGCAGTTATGTGGGACGGCGGGGCGAGCAGTACTTC. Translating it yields CASSYVGRRGEQYF.

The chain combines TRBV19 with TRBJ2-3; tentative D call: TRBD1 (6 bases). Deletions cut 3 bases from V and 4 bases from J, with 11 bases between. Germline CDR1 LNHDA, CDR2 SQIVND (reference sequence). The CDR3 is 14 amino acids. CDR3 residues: CASSMGRGPDTQYF. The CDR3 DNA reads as TGTGCCAGTAGTATGGGCAGGGGCCCAGATACGCAGTATTTT.

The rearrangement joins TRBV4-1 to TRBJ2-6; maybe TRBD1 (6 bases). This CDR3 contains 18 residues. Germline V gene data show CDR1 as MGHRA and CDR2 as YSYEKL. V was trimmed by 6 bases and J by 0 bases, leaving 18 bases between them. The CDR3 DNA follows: TGCGCCAGCAGTCAAAACAGGGCGCCTAACTCTGGGGCCAACGTCCTGACTTTC. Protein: CASSQNRAPNSGANVLTF.

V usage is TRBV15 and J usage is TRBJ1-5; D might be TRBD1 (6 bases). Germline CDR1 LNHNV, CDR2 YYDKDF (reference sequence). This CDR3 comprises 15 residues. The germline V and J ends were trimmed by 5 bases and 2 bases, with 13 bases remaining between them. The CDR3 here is CATSGGSRGNQPQHF. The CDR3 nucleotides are TGTGCCACCAGCGGGGGCAGCAGGGGCAATCAGCCCCAGCATTTT.

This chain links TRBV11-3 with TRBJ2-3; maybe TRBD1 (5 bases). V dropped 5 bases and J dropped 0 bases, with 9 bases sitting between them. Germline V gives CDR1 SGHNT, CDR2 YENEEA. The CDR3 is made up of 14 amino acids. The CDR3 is CASSDQGSTDTQYF. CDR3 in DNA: TGTGCCAGCAGCGACCAGGGTAGCACAGATACGCAGTATTTT. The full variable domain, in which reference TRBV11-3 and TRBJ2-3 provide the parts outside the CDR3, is EAGVVQSPRYKIIEKKQPVAFWCNPISGHNTLYWYLQNLGQGPELLIRYENEEAVDDSQLPKDRFSAERLKGVDSTLKIQPAELGDSAVYLCASSDQGSTDTQYFGPGTRLTVL.

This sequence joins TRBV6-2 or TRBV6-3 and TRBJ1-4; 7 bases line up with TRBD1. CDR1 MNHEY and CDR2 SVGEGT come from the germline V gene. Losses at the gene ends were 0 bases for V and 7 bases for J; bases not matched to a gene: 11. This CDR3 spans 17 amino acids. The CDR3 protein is CASSYSGRGEHGEKLFF. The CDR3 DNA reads TGTGCCAGCAGTTACTCGGGCAGGGGGGAGCACGGTGAAAAACTGTTTTTT.

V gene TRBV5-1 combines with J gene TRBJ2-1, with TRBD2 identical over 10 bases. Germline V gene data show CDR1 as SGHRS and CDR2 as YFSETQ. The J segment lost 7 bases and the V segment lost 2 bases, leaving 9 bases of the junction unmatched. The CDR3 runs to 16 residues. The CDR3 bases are TGCGCCAGCAGCTTTGTAGCGGGGGGCCTGGAGAATGAGCAGTTCTTC. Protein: CASSFVAGGLENEQFF.

DNA for the CDR3: TGTGCCAGCAGACCCACCGCAGGCGCTAATTCACCCCTCCACTTT. This codes for CASRPTAGANSPLHF. This rearrangement joins TRBV6-5 to TRBJ1-6, with D unclear. The CDR3 sequence is 15 residues long. V lost 6 bases and J lost 6, with 15 bases in between. Germline CDR1 is MNHEY and CDR2 is SVGAGI.

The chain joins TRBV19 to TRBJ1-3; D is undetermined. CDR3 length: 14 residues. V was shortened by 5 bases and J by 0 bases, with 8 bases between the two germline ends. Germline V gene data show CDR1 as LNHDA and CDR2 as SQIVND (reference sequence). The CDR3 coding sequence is TGTGCCAGTAGTCCCGTGTTCTCTGGAAACACCATATATTTT. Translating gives CASSPVFSGNTIYF.